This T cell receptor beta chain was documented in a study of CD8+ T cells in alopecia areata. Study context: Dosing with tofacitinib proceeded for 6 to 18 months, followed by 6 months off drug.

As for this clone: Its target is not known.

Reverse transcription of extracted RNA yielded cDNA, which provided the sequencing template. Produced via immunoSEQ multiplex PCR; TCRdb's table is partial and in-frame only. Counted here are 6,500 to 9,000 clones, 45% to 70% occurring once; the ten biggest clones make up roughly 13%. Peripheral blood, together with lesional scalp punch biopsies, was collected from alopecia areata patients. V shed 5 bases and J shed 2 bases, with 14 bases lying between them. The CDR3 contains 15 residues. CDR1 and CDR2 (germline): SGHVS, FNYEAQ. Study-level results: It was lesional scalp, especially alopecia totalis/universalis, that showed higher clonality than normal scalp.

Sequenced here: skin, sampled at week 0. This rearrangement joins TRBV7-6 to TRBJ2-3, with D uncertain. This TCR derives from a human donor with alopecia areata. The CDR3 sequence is CASSGDERNTDTQYF. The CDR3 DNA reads TGTGCCAGCAGCGGGGATGAACGGAACACAGATACGCAGTATTTT.